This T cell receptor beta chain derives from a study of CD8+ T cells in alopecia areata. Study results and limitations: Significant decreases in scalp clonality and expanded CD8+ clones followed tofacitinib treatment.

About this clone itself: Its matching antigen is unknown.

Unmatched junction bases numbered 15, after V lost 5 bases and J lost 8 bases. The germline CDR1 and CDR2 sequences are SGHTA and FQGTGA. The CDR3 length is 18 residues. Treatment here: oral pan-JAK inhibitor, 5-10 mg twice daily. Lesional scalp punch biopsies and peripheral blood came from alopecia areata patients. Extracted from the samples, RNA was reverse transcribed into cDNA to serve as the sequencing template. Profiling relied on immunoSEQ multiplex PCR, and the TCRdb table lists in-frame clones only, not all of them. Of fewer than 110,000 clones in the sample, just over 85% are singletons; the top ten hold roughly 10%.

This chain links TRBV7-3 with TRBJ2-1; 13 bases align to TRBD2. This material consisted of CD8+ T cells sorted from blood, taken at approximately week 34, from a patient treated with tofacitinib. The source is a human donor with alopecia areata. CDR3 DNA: TGTGCCAGCAGCCAAGGACTAGCGGGAGCCTTACCCGGGGATGAGCAGTTCTTC. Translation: CASSQGLAGALPGDEQFF.